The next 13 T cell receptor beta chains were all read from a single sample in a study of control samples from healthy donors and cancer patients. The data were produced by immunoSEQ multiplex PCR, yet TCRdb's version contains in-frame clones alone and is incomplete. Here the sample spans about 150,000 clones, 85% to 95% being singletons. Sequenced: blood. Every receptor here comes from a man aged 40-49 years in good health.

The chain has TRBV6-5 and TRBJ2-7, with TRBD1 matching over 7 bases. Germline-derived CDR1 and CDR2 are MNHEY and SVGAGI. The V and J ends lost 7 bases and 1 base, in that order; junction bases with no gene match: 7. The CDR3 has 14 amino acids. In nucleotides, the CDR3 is TGTGCCAGCAAAATAGAGGGGGCATCCTACGAGCAGTACTTC. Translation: CASKIEGASYEQYF.

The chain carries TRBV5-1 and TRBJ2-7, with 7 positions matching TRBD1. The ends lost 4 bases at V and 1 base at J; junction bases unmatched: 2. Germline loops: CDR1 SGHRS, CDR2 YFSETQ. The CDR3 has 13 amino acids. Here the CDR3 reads CASSGDSSYEQYF. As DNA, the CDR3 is TGCGCCAGCAGCGGGGACAGTTCCTACGAGCAGTACTTC.

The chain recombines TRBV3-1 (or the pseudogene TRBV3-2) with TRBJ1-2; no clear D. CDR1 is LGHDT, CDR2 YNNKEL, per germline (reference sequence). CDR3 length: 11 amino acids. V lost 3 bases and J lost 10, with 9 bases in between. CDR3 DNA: TGTGCCAGCAGCCAGCCCCCCCTCTACACCTTC. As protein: CASSQPPLYTF.

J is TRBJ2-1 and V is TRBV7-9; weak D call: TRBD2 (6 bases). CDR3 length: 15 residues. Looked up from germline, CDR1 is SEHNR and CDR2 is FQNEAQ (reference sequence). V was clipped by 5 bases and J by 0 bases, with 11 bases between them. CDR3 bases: TGTGCCAGCAGCAACCCCGGGGGCTCCTACAATGAGCAGTTCTTC. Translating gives CASSNPGGSYNEQFF.

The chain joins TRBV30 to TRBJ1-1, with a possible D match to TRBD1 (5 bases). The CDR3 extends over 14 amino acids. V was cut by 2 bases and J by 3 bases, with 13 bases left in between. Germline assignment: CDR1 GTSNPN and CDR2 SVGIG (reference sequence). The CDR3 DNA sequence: TGTGCCTGGAGTCCAGGGAGGTGGGACACTGAAGCTTTCTTT. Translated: CAWSPGRWDTEAFF.

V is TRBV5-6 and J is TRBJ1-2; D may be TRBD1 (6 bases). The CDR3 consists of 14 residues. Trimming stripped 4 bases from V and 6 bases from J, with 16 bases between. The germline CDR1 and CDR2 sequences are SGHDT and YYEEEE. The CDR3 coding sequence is TGTGCCAGCAGCATCCCGCAGGGGTTGGATGGCTACACCTTC. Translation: CASSIPQGLDGYTF.

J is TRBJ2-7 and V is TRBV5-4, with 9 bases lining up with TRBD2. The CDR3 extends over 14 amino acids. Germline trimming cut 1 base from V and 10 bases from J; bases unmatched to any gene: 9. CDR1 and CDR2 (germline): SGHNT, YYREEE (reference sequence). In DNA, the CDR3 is TGTGCCAGCAGCTTGTGGACTCTAGCGGGGTCCCAGTACTTC. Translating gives CASSLWTLAGSQYF.

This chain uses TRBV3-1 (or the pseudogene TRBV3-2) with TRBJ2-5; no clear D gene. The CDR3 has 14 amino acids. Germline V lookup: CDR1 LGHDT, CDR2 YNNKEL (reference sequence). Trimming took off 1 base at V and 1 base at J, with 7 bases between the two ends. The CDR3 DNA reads TGTGCCAGCAGCCAAGGGGGTACCCAAGAGACCCAGTACTTC. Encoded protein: CASSQGGTQETQYF.

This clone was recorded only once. Here the CDR3 DNA reads TGTGCCAGTAGTTTTGTACAGCGGCATCAGCCCCAGCATTTT. As protein: CASSFVQRHQPQHF. The chain is built from TRBV19 and TRBJ1-5; D uncertain. Germline-derived CDR1 and CDR2 are LNHDA and SQIVND (reference sequence). The CDR3 has 14 residues. V was clipped by 5 bases and J by 5 bases, with 13 bases between them.

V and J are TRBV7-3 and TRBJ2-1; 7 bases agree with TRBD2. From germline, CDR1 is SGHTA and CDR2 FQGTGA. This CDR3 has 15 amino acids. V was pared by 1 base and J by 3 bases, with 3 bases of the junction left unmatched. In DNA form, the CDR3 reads TGTGCCAGCAGCTTAAGCGGGGGTTTCTACAATGAGCAGTTCTTC. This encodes CASSLSGGFYNEQFF.

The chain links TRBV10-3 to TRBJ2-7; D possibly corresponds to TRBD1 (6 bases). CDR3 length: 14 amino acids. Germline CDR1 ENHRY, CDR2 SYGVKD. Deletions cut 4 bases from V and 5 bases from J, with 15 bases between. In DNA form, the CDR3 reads TGTGCCATCAGTGCTGGGCCAGGGGTGCACGAGCAGTACTTC. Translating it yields CAISAGPGVHEQYF.

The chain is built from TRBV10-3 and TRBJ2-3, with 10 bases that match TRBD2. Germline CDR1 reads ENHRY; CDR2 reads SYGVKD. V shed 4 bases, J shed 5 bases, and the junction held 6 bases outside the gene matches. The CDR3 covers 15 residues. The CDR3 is CAISASGGAIDTQYF. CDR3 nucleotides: TGTGCCATCAGTGCCAGCGGGGGGGCCATAGATACGCAGTATTTT.

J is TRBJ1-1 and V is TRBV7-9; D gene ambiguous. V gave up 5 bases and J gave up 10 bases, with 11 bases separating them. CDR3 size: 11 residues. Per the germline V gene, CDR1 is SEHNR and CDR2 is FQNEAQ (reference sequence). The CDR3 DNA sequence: TGTGCCAGCAGCCCGGGGATGCGAGCTTTCTTT. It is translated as CASSPGMRAFF.